The 27 T cell receptor beta chains reported below all come from one sample, sequenced in a study of Ad26.COV2.S vaccination and SARS-CoV-2 variants. As for treatment: 19 received Ad26.COV2.S at low or high dose, single or two shots; about 5 received placebo; per-sample allocation not given. The samples were gathered on day 63 after the first injection of vaccine or placebo. The data were produced by immunoSEQ multiplex PCR, yet TCRdb's version contains in-frame clones alone and is incomplete. The table lists about 280,000 clones, around 87% of them singletons, with roughly 3.5% in the top ten. The sequencing used peripheral blood, collected in a trial of Ad26.COV2.S vaccine versus placebo. All receptors come from a person aged 18-60 years who received the Ad26.COV2.S COVID-19 vaccine or a placebo.

Comment on this clone: Other DNA sequences from this sample encode an identical CDR3 as well. CDR3 nucleotide sequence: TGCGCCAGCAGCTTGGAGGCGGGCAATCAGCCCCAGCATTTT. Protein: CASSLEAGNQPQHF. This sequence joins TRBV5-1 and TRBJ1-5; D uncertain. With 0 bases removed from V and 2 bases from J, the gap between germline ends came to 6 bases. The germline V gene encodes CDR1 SGHRS and CDR2 YFSETQ. The CDR3 contains 14 residues.

This clone has a single count. This chain links TRBV7-8 with TRBJ2-5; D is uncertain. Germline CDR1 SGHVS, CDR2 FQNEAQ. Between the trimmed V and J ends, which lost 0 bases and 5 bases, there was a span of 10 bases. The CDR3 length is 14 residues. Here the CDR3 DNA reads TGTGCCAGCAGCTTAGCGGCCCCCGTGGAGACCCAGTACTTC. It encodes CASSLAAPVETQYF.

CDR3 coding DNA: TGCGCCAGCAGCCAAGATGGGGGGCGGGATGAAAAACTGTTTTTT. Its translation is CASSQDGGRDEKLFF. This chain joins TRBV4-1 and TRBJ1-4; D possibly corresponds to TRBD1 (6 bases). The germline V gene has CDR1 MGHRA and CDR2 YSYEKL. This CDR3 comprises 15 residues. V was shortened by 0 bases and J by 6 bases, with 11 bases between the two germline ends.

The V and J genes are TRBV18 and TRBJ1-5; tentatively, D is TRBD1 (5 bases). The CDR3 consists of 15 residues. The ends were cut back, 3 bases at V and 8 bases at J, with 17 bases in the middle. The germline V gene encodes CDR1 KGHSH and CDR2 LQKENI. Here the CDR3 reads CASSPRDRSGKPQHF. The DNA of the CDR3 is TGTGCCAGCTCACCGCGAGACAGATCGGGGAAGCCCCAGCATTTT.

V and J are TRBV5-1 and TRBJ1-3; possible D gene TRBD1, 6 bases. CDR1 SGHRS and CDR2 YFSETQ come from the germline V gene. The CDR3 sequence is 16 residues long. Deletions cut 0 bases from V and 4 bases from J, with 14 bases between. CDR3 protein: CASSLGSDRVGNTIYF. The CDR3 DNA follows: TGCGCCAGCAGCTTGGGTTCGGACAGAGTAGGAAACACCATATATTTT. Supplemented by reference TRBV5-1 and TRBJ1-3, the full variable domain reads KAGVTQTPRYLIKTRGQQVTLSCSPISGHRSVSWYQQTPGQGLQFLFEYFSETQRNKGNFPGRFSGRQFSNSRSEMNVSTLELGDSALYLCASSLGSDRVGNTIYFGEGSWLTVV.

The genes are TRBV5-1 and TRBJ2-5; possibly TRBD2 for D (6 bases). Germline values: CDR1 SGHRS, CDR2 YFSETQ. The V and J ends lost 2 bases and 5 bases respectively, with 19 bases between them. The CDR3 spans 16 residues. The CDR3 loop reads CASSLGGSGRGETQYF. The CDR3 DNA reads TGCGCCAGCAGCTTAGGTGGTAGCGGTCGAGGGGAGACCCAGTACTTC.

The V and J genes are TRBV5-4 and TRBJ2-5, with 10 bases that match TRBD2. Per germline, CDR1 SGHNT and CDR2 YYREEE (reference sequence). The CDR3 runs 18 residues. J was trimmed by 1 base and V by 0 bases; bases with no gene match: 9. The CDR3 DNA reads TGTGCCAGCAGCTTGGGCCTCCTAGCGGGAGATTCCCAAGAGACCCAGTACTTC. Encoded protein: CASSLGLLAGDSQETQYF.

The chain uses TRBV7-6 and TRBJ2-1, with TRBD1 matching over 9 bases. CDR1 is SGHVS, CDR2 FNYEAQ, per germline. The CDR3 runs to 13 residues. V shed 5 bases and J 8 bases; nucleotides not matched to a gene: 4. This CDR3 is CASSQDRGDEQFF. The CDR3 DNA follows: TGTGCCAGCAGCCAGGACAGGGGCGATGAGCAGTTCTTC.

The chain employs TRBV19 and TRBJ2-5; 7 bases align to TRBD2. The CDR3 is 15 amino acids. Germline V gene sequence: CDR1 LNHDA, CDR2 SQIVND (reference sequence). The V segment lost 10 bases and the J segment 1 base; nucleotides outside the gene matches: 12. CDR3 sequence (DNA): TGTGCCACCGCCTCTCGGGCTAGCGGCCAAGAGACCCAGTACTTC. It is translated as CATASRASGQETQYF.

The chain has TRBV13 and TRBJ2-7; 7 bases are shared with TRBD1. Germline CDR1 PRHDT, CDR2 FYEKMQ (reference sequence). J lost 0 bases, V lost 5 bases, and 10 bases had no gene match. CDR3 length: 16 amino acids. CDR3 sequence: CASSATVDRASYEQYF. The CDR3 coding sequence is TGTGCCAGCAGCGCCACCGTCGACAGGGCCTCCTACGAGCAGTACTTC.

J is TRBJ1-2 and V is TRBV29-1, with D perhaps TRBD1 (6 bases). With 6 bases removed from V and 3 bases from J, the gap between germline ends came to 14 bases. Germline V gives CDR1 SQVTM, CDR2 ANQGSEA. The CDR3 has 13 amino acids. CDR3 protein: CSVLGGSHYGYTF. CDR3 sequence (DNA): TGCAGCGTCCTAGGGGGATCGCACTATGGCTACACCTTC. Drawing the rest from reference TRBV29-1 and TRBJ1-2, the complete variable domain is SAVISQKPSRDICQRGTSLTIQCQVDSQVTMMFWYRQQPGQSLTLIATANQGSEATYESGFVIDKFPISRPNLTFSTLTVSNMSPEDSSIYLCSVLGGSHYGYTFGSGTRLTVV.

The chain carries TRBV19 and TRBJ2-1, with D possibly being TRBD1 or TRBD2 (5 bases each). The CDR3 runs to 15 residues. Germline V gene data show CDR1 as LNHDA and CDR2 as SQIVND (reference sequence). V gave up 5 bases and J gave up 6 bases, with 17 bases separating them. The CDR3 spells CASSRLVAGTNEQFF. CDR3 coding DNA: TGTGCCAGTAGTCGTTTGGTGGCAGGGACCAATGAGCAGTTCTTC. Variable domain in full (rest from reference TRBV19 and TRBJ2-1): DGGITQSPKYLFRKEGQNVTLSCEQNLNHDAMYWYRQDPGQGLRLIYYSQIVNDFQKGDIAEGYSVSREKKESFPLTVTSAQKNPTAFYLCASSRLVAGTNEQFFGPGTRLTVL.

The chain links TRBV6-6 to TRBJ2-1; D is unresolved. The CDR3 is made up of 12 amino acids. V was trimmed by 4 bases and J by 8 bases, leaving 9 bases between them. Germline values: CDR1 MNHNY, CDR2 SVGAGI (reference sequence). This CDR3 reads CASSWTGDEQFF. CDR3 in DNA: TGTGCCAGCAGTTGGACCGGCGATGAGCAGTTCTTC.

The chain carries TRBV27 and TRBJ1-1; TRBD1 agrees at 8 bases. J lost 4 bases, V lost 5 bases, and 6 bases had no gene match. The CDR3 consists of 14 residues. The germline V gene encodes CDR1 MNHEY and CDR2 SMNVEV (reference sequence). CDR3 nucleotides: TGTGCCAGCAGTGAAGACAGGGGTAGCACTGAAGCTTTCTTT. It yields the protein CASSEDRGSTEAFF.

This chain links TRBV3-1 (or the pseudogene TRBV3-2) with TRBJ1-5; D gene unclear. V gave up 1 base and J gave up 5 bases, with 9 bases separating them. The germline V gene has CDR1 LGHDT and CDR2 YNNKEL (reference sequence). The CDR3 runs to 14 residues. CDR3 sequence reads: CASSQGVSDQPQHF. Written as DNA, the CDR3 is TGTGCCAGCAGCCAAGGGGTCAGTGATCAGCCCCAGCATTTT.

This clone was observed a handful of times. This rearrangement joins TRBV18 to TRBJ1-1; a possible D gene is TRBD1 (5 bases). The CDR3 is made up of 14 amino acids. Trimming took 3 bases from V and 7 from J, leaving 15 bases between them. CDR1 is KGHSH, CDR2 LQKENI, per germline. CDR3 bases: TGTGCCAGCTCACCGAGGCCAGAAGGGGATGAAGCTTTCTTT. Protein: CASSPRPEGDEAFF.

The rearrangement joins TRBV13 to TRBJ2-5, with TRBD1 matching 8 bases. Germline values: CDR1 PRHDT, CDR2 FYEKMQ (reference sequence). The trim removed 5 bases at V and 2 bases at J, leaving 4 bases unmatched. The CDR3 is made up of 14 amino acids. In DNA, the CDR3 is TGTGCCAGCAGCACCTGGACAGGGCAAGAGACCCAGTACTTC. This sequence encodes CASSTWTGQETQYF.

The chain uses TRBV5-6 and TRBJ1-1; the match to TRBD1 covers 7 bases. V lost 4 bases to trimming and J lost 11 bases; unmatched junction nucleotides: 14. CDR3 length equals 14 residues. Germline-derived CDR1 and CDR2 are SGHDT and YYEEEE. For the CDR3, the DNA is TGTGCCAGCAGCGCGCCCGACAGGGAGTTTAGGGCTTTCTTT. It codes for CASSAPDREFRAFF.

The rearrangement uses TRBV11-2 and TRBJ2-7; either TRBD1 or TRBD2 may fit D (5 bases each). This CDR3 is 16 amino acids long. Germline loops: CDR1 SGHAT, CDR2 FQNNGV. V dropped 0 bases and J dropped 5 bases, with 17 bases sitting between them. CDR3 in amino acids: CASSLELSGGWNEQYF. CDR3 bases: TGTGCCAGCAGCTTAGAGTTGAGTGGGGGATGGAACGAGCAGTACTTC.

This sequence joins TRBV29-1 and TRBJ1-2; D is unresolved. V was shortened by 6 bases and J by 2 bases, with 10 bases between the two germline ends. The CDR3 runs 12 residues. CDR1 and CDR2 from the germline V gene are SQVTM and ANQGSEA. The CDR3 region is CSVPTRNYGYTF. The DNA of the CDR3 is TGCAGCGTCCCTACTCGAAACTATGGCTACACCTTC.

This chain links TRBV2 with TRBJ1-4; maybe TRBD1 (5 bases). V lost 6 bases and J lost 3, with 8 bases in between. The germline V gene encodes CDR1 SNHLY and CDR2 FYNNEI. The CDR3 contains 13 residues. CDR3 nucleotides: TGTGCCAGCAGACGGGACCCTAATGAAAAACTGTTTTTT. Protein: CASRRDPNEKLFF. Complete variable domain (other parts from reference TRBV2 and TRBJ1-4): EPEVTQTPSHQVTQMGQEVILRCVPISNHLYFYWYRQILGQKVEFLVSFYNNEISEKSEIFDDQFSVERPDGSNFTLKIRSTKLEDSAMYFCASRRDPNEKLFFGSGTQLSVL.

V is TRBV28 and J is TRBJ1-5; tentative D call: TRBD1 (5 bases). Germline V gene lookup returns CDR1 MDHEN and CDR2 SYDVKM. V lost 6 bases to trimming and J lost 3 bases, with 18 bases between them. The CDR3 consists of 16 residues. The CDR3 loop reads CASSLGTLAYNQPQHF. CDR3 coding DNA: TGTGCCAGCAGCCTTGGGACTCTGGCGTACAATCAGCCCCAGCATTTT.

This sequence joins TRBV10-1 and TRBJ2-3, with 9 bases aligning to TRBD1. This CDR3 comprises 14 residues. The J segment lost 1 base and the V segment lost 4 bases, leaving 0 bases of the junction unmatched. Germline values: CDR1 WNHNN, CDR2 SYGVQD (reference sequence). The CDR3 sequence is CASSGTGGTDTQYF. CDR3 DNA sequence: TGCGCCAGCAGTGGGACAGGGGGCACAGATACGCAGTATTTT.

The chain has TRBV6-4 and TRBJ2-3, with a tentative D call TRBD2 (6 bases). Germline loops: CDR1 MRHNA, CDR2 SNTAGT. Trimming cost V 3 bases and J 2 bases, with 15 bases left between them. There are 16 residues in the CDR3. The CDR3 DNA is TGTGCCAGCAGTGAACATGGGACTGCTAACACAGATACGCAGTATTTT. It specifies CASSEHGTANTDTQYF.

The CDR3 DNA is TGTGCCAGCAGCCTGAGCCGGGACTACTACGAGCAGTACTTC. Its protein product is CASSLSRDYYEQYF. J is TRBJ2-7 and V is TRBV11-2, with TRBD2 matching over 7 bases. J was trimmed by 3 bases and V by 5 bases; bases with no gene match: 7. In germline, CDR1 is SGHAT, CDR2 FQNNGV. There are 14 residues in the CDR3. The full variable domain, completed using reference TRBV11-2 and TRBJ2-7, is EAGVAQSPRYKIIEKRQSVAFWCNPISGHATLYWYQQILGQGPKLLIQFQNNGVVDDSQLPKDRFSAERLKGVDSTLKIQPAKLEDSAVYLCASSLSRDYYEQYFGPGTRLTVT.

The V gene is TRBV5-1, the J gene TRBJ2-5; 11 bases map to TRBD2. The CDR3 is 16 residues long. Per the germline V gene, CDR1 is SGHRS and CDR2 is YFSETQ. V trimming: 1 base; J trimming: 5 bases; junction bases outside the gene matches: 7. The CDR3 bases are TGCGCCAGCAGCTTGTTAACTAGCGGGAGTAGTGAGACCCAGTACTTC. This codes for CASSLLTSGSSETQYF.

The V and J genes are TRBV4-3 and TRBJ1-1, with D possibly TRBD1 on 5 matching bases. This CDR3 region has 15 residues. V shed 4 bases and J shed 6 bases, with 18 bases lying between them. The V gene's germline CDR1 is LGHNA and CDR2 YSLEER. For the CDR3, the DNA is TGCGCCAGCAGCCTCGGGACTTTTCTAGAATCTGAAGCTTTCTTT. Translation: CASSLGTFLESEAFF.